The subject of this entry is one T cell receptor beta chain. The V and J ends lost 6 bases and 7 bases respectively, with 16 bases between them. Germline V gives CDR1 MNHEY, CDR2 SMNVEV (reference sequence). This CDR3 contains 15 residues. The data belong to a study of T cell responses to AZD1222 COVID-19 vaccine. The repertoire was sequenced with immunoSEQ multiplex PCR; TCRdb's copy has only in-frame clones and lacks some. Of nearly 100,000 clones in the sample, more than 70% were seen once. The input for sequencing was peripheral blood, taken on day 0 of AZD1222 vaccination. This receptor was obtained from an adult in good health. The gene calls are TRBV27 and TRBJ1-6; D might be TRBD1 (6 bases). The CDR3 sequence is CASRPSGQGNSPLHF. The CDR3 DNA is TGTGCCAGCAGACCGAGCGGGCAGGGGAATTCACCCCTCCACTTT.